This T cell receptor (beta chain) was recovered during a study of human T cells and chemical hapten exposure. Per germline, CDR1 SEHNR and CDR2 FQNEAQ (reference sequence). The CDR3 covers 13 residues. V was pared by 5 bases and J by 2 bases, with 9 bases between. TCRdb reprocessed the RACE reads with MiXCR, giving one entry per CDR3 protein. The sample shows some 96,000 distinct CDR3 sequences, roughly 27% of them seen only once. This sample's time point: patch test 3, about 24 weeks after DPC sensitization. This sample's treatment: therapeutic diphenylcyclopropenone sensitization with weekly scalp DPC.

This receptor was identified in a man between 35 and 55 years old with alopecia areata. Some clones in this sample may be carry-over from other donors' samples. The chain is built from TRBV7-9 and TRBJ2-5, with TRBD1 as a possible D gene (5 bases). The sample was whole blood, taken in connection with sensitization to the hapten diphenylcyclopropenone (DPC). The CDR3 bases are TGTGCCAGCAGCCGTAGACAGCAAGAGACCCAGTACTTC. Translation gives CASSRRQQETQYF.